There are a few counts of the clone carrying this T cell receptor (beta chain). As it was prepared, the TCRbeta library received unique molecular identifiers. Via MiXCR, TCRdb re-called the PCR reads, giving one row per CDR3 protein. Of hundreds of thousands of distinct CDR3 sequences in the sample, nearly 10% were seen once. The data originate from a study of T-cell reconstitution after alpha-beta-depleted transplantation in children. The CDR3 runs to 18 residues. Germline CDR1 reads SGHDT; CDR2 reads YYEEEE. V was pared by 0 bases and J by 0 bases, with 6 bases of the junction left unmatched. The source was PBMCs from the stem cell graft donor, collected from the stem cell graft. The TCR was taken from a human donor who donated a stem cell graft to a child with SCID. The chain employs TRBV5-6 and TRBJ2-2; TRBD2 agrees at 9 bases. The CDR3 region is CASSLAGGLATNTGELFF. As DNA, the CDR3 is TGTGCCAGCAGCTTGGCGGGTGGACTAGCGACGAACACCGGGGAGCTGTTTTTT.